One and the same sample provided the 22 T cell receptor beta chains below, sequenced in a study of blood T cell repertoires in COVID-19. The repertoire was sequenced with immunoSEQ multiplex PCR; TCRdb's copy has only in-frame clones and lacks some. The sample has 95,000 to 120,000 clones, roughly 85% seen once. Input material: peripheral blood. These receptors all come from a woman in her sixties or seventies with COVID-19, enrolled during active disease.

The chain recombines TRBV7-2 with TRBJ2-3; D is perhaps TRBD1 (5 bases). The germline gives CDR1 SGHTA, CDR2 FQGNSA. V was cut by 5 bases and J by 3 bases, with 12 bases left in between. This CDR3 comprises 14 residues. The CDR3 DNA follows: TGTGCCAGCAGCCCCCAGGGTGCGACAGATACGCAGTATTTT. This translates into CASSPQGATDTQYF. Full variable domain (remainder filled in from reference TRBV7-2 and TRBJ2-3): GAGVSQSPSNKVTEKGKDVELRCDPISGHTALYWYRQSLGQGLEFLIYFQGNSAPDKSGLPSDRFSAERTGGSVSTLTIQRTQQEDSAVYLCASSPQGATDTQYFGPGTRLTVL.

The chain combines TRBV4-2 with TRBJ1-2; D is unclear. CDR1 is LGHNA and CDR2 is YNFKEQ in the germline V gene. The CDR3 length is 14 residues. V lost 4 bases, J lost 8 bases, and 17 bases lay in between. The CDR3 DNA sequence: TGTGCCAGCAGCCGGGAGGTCACTCTTGACGGCTACACCTTC. Its translation is CASSREVTLDGYTF.

The chain carries TRBV6-2 or TRBV6-3 and TRBJ2-2; 8 nucleotides align to TRBD1. The CDR3 covers 13 residues. Trimming at V came to 5 bases and at J to 6 bases, leaving 2 bases not matched to a gene. Germline V gene lookup returns CDR1 MNHEY and CDR2 SVGEGT. DNA for the CDR3: TGTGCCAGCAGTCCAGGGGGCCCCGGGGAGCTGTTTTTT. It yields the protein CASSPGGPGELFF.

This clone was recorded only once. The chain is built from TRBV19 and TRBJ2-3; 9 bases map to TRBD2. The CDR3 has 15 amino acids. After removal of 6 bases from V and 2 bases from J, the junction contained 6 bases not matched to a gene. Germline assignment: CDR1 LNHDA and CDR2 SQIVND (reference sequence). In DNA form, the CDR3 reads TGTGCCAGTAGGCCTCTAGCGGGGAACACAGATACGCAGTATTTT. It codes for CASRPLAGNTDTQYF.

The chain recombines TRBV5-4 with TRBJ2-1; 16 nucleotides match TRBD2. Germline V gene lookup returns CDR1 SGHNT and CDR2 YYREEE (reference sequence). CDR3 size: 18 residues. V lost 4 bases to trimming and J lost 3 bases; unmatched junction nucleotides: 7. This chain's CDR3 is CASSPGLAGGLFYNEQFF. In DNA form, the CDR3 reads TGTGCCAGCAGCCCGGGACTAGCGGGGGGGCTTTTCTACAATGAGCAGTTCTTC.

This clone was observed once. The chain joins TRBV11-3 to TRBJ1-1; weak D call: TRBD1 (6 bases). Trimming shortened V by 6 bases and J by 1 base, and 12 bases separated the two germline ends. There are 14 residues in the CDR3. Germline V gene data show CDR1 as SGHNT and CDR2 as YENEEA. The CDR3 protein is CASSSPTGNTEAFF. The CDR3 DNA reads as TGTGCCAGCAGTTCACCGACAGGGAACACTGAAGCTTTCTTT.

This clone was recorded a few times. This chain connects TRBV2 to TRBJ1-1, with 8 nucleotides matching TRBD1. The CDR3 runs to 13 residues. Trimming at V came to 9 bases and at J to 6 bases, leaving 9 bases not matched to a gene. CDR1 is SNHLY, CDR2 FYNNEI, per germline. CDR3 sequence (DNA): TGTGCCAGTCAAAGGACAGGGCCCTCTGAAGCTTTCTTT. Translated: CASQRTGPSEAFF. Using reference TRBV2 and TRBJ1-1 for the parts outside the CDR3, the full variable domain is EPEVTQTPSHQVTQMGQEVILRCVPISNHLYFYWYRQILGQKVEFLVSFYNNEISEKSEIFDDQFSVERPDGSNFTLKIRSTKLEDSAMYFCASQRTGPSEAFFGQGTRLTVV.

The rearrangement uses TRBV5-6 and TRBJ1-4; a weak D match, TRBD1 (6 bases). Germline lookup yields CDR1 SGHDT and CDR2 YYEEEE. CDR3 length: 16 residues. The ends were cut back, 4 bases at V and 8 bases at J, with 21 bases in the middle. The CDR3 region is CASSEGWLQGKEKLFF. CDR3 in DNA: TGTGCCAGCAGCGAGGGATGGCTACAGGGAAAAGAAAAACTGTTTTTT.

This sequence joins TRBV27 and TRBJ2-1; TRBD1 matches 7 bases. CDR1 and CDR2 (germline): MNHEY, SMNVEV (reference sequence). The trim removed 8 bases at V and 8 bases at J, leaving 6 bases unmatched. The CDR3 is made up of 12 amino acids. In DNA form, the CDR3 reads TGTGCCAGCGGACAGGCTTTCGATGAGCAGTTCTTC. Its protein is CASGQAFDEQFF.

The gene calls are TRBV19 and TRBJ2-1; TRBD2 matches at 11 bases. Germline V gives CDR1 LNHDA, CDR2 SQIVND (reference sequence). The CDR3 spans 14 residues. J gave up 3 bases and V 7 bases, and 2 bases lay outside the gene matches. The CDR3 region is CASNSGGVYNEQFF. CDR3 bases: TGTGCCAGTAATAGCGGGGGGGTCTACAATGAGCAGTTCTTC.

The chain combines TRBV12-3 or TRBV12-4 with TRBJ1-1; D is unresolved. V lost 3 bases and J lost 4, with 9 bases in between. This CDR3 comprises 13 residues. The chain's CDR3 is CASSLLAVTEAFF. CDR3 in DNA: TGTGCCAGCAGTTTGTTAGCAGTCACTGAAGCTTTCTTT.

The chain links TRBV24-1 to TRBJ1-1; 7 bases align to TRBD1. The junction had 9 bases not matched to a gene; V was cut back by 11 bases and J by 4 bases. The CDR3 loop spans 13 amino acids. Germline V lookup: CDR1 KGHDR, CDR2 SFDVKD. CDR3 bases: TGTGCCATCTCGACAGGGATGGGCACTGAAGCTTTCTTT. Its translation is CAISTGMGTEAFF.

This chain connects TRBV18 to TRBJ1-5; a weak D match, TRBD1 (6 bases). The V and J ends lost 2 bases and 4 bases respectively, with 12 bases between them. The CDR3 extends over 15 amino acids. The germline V gene encodes CDR1 KGHSH and CDR2 LQKENI. The CDR3 loop is CASSPSQGWNQPQHF. The CDR3 region has the DNA TGTGCCAGCTCACCATCACAGGGATGGAATCAGCCCCAGCATTTT.

This chain links TRBV6-2 or TRBV6-3 with TRBJ2-7; weak D call: TRBD1 (6 bases). Trimming cost V 2 bases and J 7 bases, with 15 bases left between them. Per germline, CDR1 MNHEY and CDR2 SVGEGT. CDR3 length equals 14 residues. Written as DNA, the CDR3 is TGTGCCAGCAGTTACCCCCCAGGGGCGCTTGAGCAGTACTTC. Translation gives CASSYPPGALEQYF.

In this sample, this clone turned up once. This rearrangement joins TRBV4-1 to TRBJ1-2; 7 bases align to TRBD1. The CDR3 spans 16 residues. V lost 4 bases to trimming and J lost 3 bases; unmatched junction nucleotides: 11. Germline V gene data show CDR1 as MGHRA and CDR2 as YSYEKL. The DNA for the CDR3 is TGCGCCAGCAGCCCCAAGGCCGGACAGGACGACTATGGCTACACCTTC. Its translation: CASSPKAGQDDYGYTF.

The chain is built from TRBV29-1 and TRBJ1-2; perhaps TRBD1 as D (5 bases). CDR3 size: 13 residues. Germline V CDR1 and CDR2: SQVTM, ANQGSEA. V dropped 3 bases and J dropped 11 bases, with 19 bases sitting between them. The CDR3 loop reads CSVDGRPSRGYTF. CDR3 nucleotides: TGCAGCGTTGATGGGCGGCCCTCTCGGGGGTACACCTTC.

This rearrangement joins TRBV18 to TRBJ1-3; D gene ambiguous. CDR1 is KGHSH and CDR2 is LQKENI in the germline V gene. The CDR3 runs 16 residues. The V and J ends lost 3 bases and 0 bases respectively, with 12 bases between them. The CDR3 DNA reads TGTGCCAGCTCACCTCCGGGGTTAAGCTCTGGAAACACCATATATTTT. Its translation is CASSPPGLSSGNTIYF.

The V call is TRBV6-4, the J call TRBJ2-7; D is possibly TRBD2 (5 bases). Germline-derived CDR1 and CDR2 are MRHNA and SNTAGT. The CDR3 has 14 residues. V lost 5 bases and J 2 bases, leaving 13 bases between the germline ends. The CDR3, as DNA: TGTGCCAGCAGTCGGTGGAGGTCCCCCTACGAGCAGTACTTC. Translated, it gives CASSRWRSPYEQYF.

The chain carries TRBV5-1 and TRBJ1-3; weak D call: TRBD1 (6 bases). The CDR3 has 16 amino acids. From germline, CDR1 is SGHRS and CDR2 YFSETQ. Trimming shortened V by 2 bases and J by 0 bases, and 12 bases separated the two germline ends. As DNA, the CDR3 is TGCGCCAGCAGCTTAGTCCGACAGGACTCTGGAAACACCATATATTTT. Translated, it gives CASSLVRQDSGNTIYF.

V and J are TRBV5-6 and TRBJ1-1; 8 bases are shared with TRBD1. V was clipped by 4 bases and J by 0 bases; unmatched bases: 17. CDR1 is SGHDT and CDR2 is YYEEEE in the germline V gene. The CDR3 loop spans 19 amino acids. The CDR3 here is CASSPLDGQGLSLNTEAFF. CDR3 sequence (DNA): TGTGCCAGCAGCCCACTAGACGGACAGGGCCTAAGCCTGAACACTGAAGCTTTCTTT.

V usage is TRBV6-5 and J usage is TRBJ1-5; no clear D. The V gene lost 0 bases and the J gene lost 3 bases, with 6 bases spanning the gap. Germline-derived CDR1 and CDR2 are MNHEY and SVGAGI. CDR3 length equals 14 residues. CDR3 in DNA: TGTGCCAGCAGTTACTCGGCAGTCAATCAGCCCCAGCATTTT. It specifies CASSYSAVNQPQHF.

The chain recombines TRBV5-1 with TRBJ1-1; D is ambiguous. With 2 bases removed from V and 0 bases from J, the gap between germline ends came to 8 bases. The germline V gene has CDR1 SGHRS and CDR2 YFSETQ. The CDR3 is 14 amino acids. The CDR3 here is CASSFLAVNTEAFF. The CDR3 bases are TGCGCCAGCAGCTTTCTGGCCGTGAACACTGAAGCTTTCTTT. Full variable domain (remainder filled in from reference TRBV5-1 and TRBJ1-1): KAGVTQTPRYLIKTRGQQVTLSCSPISGHRSVSWYQQTPGQGLQFLFEYFSETQRNKGNFPGRFSGRQFSNSRSEMNVSTLELGDSALYLCASSFLAVNTEAFFGQGTRLTVV.